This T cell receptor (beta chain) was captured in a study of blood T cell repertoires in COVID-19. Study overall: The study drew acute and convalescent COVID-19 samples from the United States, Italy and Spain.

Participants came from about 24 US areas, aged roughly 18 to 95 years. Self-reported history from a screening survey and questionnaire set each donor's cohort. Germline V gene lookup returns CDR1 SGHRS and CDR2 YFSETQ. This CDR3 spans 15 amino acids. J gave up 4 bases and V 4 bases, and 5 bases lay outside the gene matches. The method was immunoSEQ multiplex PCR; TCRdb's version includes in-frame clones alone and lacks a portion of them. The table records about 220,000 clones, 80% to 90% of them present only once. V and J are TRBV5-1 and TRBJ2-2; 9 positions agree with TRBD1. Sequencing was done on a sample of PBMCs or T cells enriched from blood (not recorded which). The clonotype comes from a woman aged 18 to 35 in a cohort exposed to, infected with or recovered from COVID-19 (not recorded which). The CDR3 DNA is TGCGCCAGCAGCCCGGGACAGGGCACCACCGGGGAGCTGTTTTTT. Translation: CASSPGQGTTGELFF.